The 13 T cell receptor beta chains below come from one sample, sequenced in a study of early T cells in non-severe SARS-CoV-2 infection. TCRdb called the 5' RACE reads again in MiXCR, with one record for every CDR3 protein. The sample yields some 80,000 distinct CDR3 sequences, about 5% seen once. This specimen was whole blood, taken at baseline. All receptors derive from an adult who was a healthcare worker with PCR-confirmed SARS-CoV-2 infection or an uninfected control (not recorded which).

Sample share makes this clonotype medium-sized (0.01 to 0.1%). The chain has TRBV4-2 and TRBJ1-1; 8 bases align to TRBD1. The CDR3 runs 14 residues. Losses at the gene ends were 1 base for V and 7 bases for J; bases not matched to a gene: 5. Germline CDR1 is LGHNA and CDR2 is YNFKEQ. CDR3 amino acids: CASSQGPDRGEAFF. CDR3 DNA sequence: TGTGCCAGCAGCCAAGGTCCCGACAGGGGTGAAGCTTTCTTT.

This chain connects TRBV11-3 to TRBJ2-1, with 9 bases that match TRBD2. The V and J ends lost 5 bases and 6 bases, in that order; junction bases with no gene match: 14. The CDR3 totals 17 residues. Germline values: CDR1 SGHNT, CDR2 YENEEA. Here the CDR3 DNA reads TGTGCCAGCAGCCGAGGGGTAGCGACTAGCGGTACCAATGAGCAGTTCTTC. The encoded protein is CASSRGVATSGTNEQFF.

This clonotype was observed at least ten times. The rearrangement links TRBV7-3 to TRBJ2-1, with D tentatively TRBD1 or TRBD2 (5 bases each). Trimming pared 5 bases from V and 8 bases from J, leaving 19 bases between. The CDR3 has 15 residues. Germline V gives CDR1 SGHTA, CDR2 FQGTGA. Here the CDR3 DNA reads TGTGCCAGCAGCCCCCGGGACCGACTAAGGGATGAGCAGTTCTTC. Protein: CASSPRDRLRDEQFF.

This clonotype has only a few counts. V is TRBV7-6 and J is TRBJ2-5; 8 nucleotides agree with TRBD2. The CDR3 has 15 residues. CDR1 and CDR2 (germline): SGHVS, FNYEAQ. The V segment lost 0 bases and the J segment 7 bases; nucleotides outside the gene matches: 7. CDR3 sequence: CASSLARTAGGTQYF. CDR3 nucleotide sequence: TGTGCCAGCAGCTTAGCGCGAACTGCGGGAGGGACCCAGTACTTC.

In its sample, this clonotype was seen a few times. In nucleotides, the CDR3 is TGTGCCAGCAGCCCTGGACTGAACTCCGGGCCGTACTACAATGAGCAGTTCTTC. It encodes CASSPGLNSGPYYNEQFF. The V and J genes are TRBV9 and TRBJ2-1, with a tentative D call TRBD2 (5 bases). From germline, CDR1 is SGDLS and CDR2 YYNGEE. The V and J ends lost 4 bases and 3 bases respectively, with 23 bases between them. The CDR3 is made up of 18 amino acids.

In this sample, this clonotype turned up many times. The chain employs TRBV25-1 and TRBJ2-1; no firm D call. The V gene lost 3 bases and the J gene lost 3 bases, with 9 bases spanning the gap. The CDR3 consists of 14 residues. Per germline, CDR1 MGHDK and CDR2 SYGVNS. The DNA of the CDR3 is TGTGCCAGCAGTGATAGTGGCGGCTACAATGAGCAGTTCTTC. Amino acids: CASSDSGGYNEQFF.

This clonotype was observed a few times. The chain combines TRBV25-1 with TRBJ2-2; D call uncertain. V gave up 2 bases and J gave up 9 bases, with 4 bases separating them. Per germline, CDR1 MGHDK and CDR2 SYGVNS. The CDR3 is 11 residues long. The CDR3 protein is CASSESRELFF. The CDR3 DNA sequence: TGTGCCAGCAGTGAAAGCCGGGAGCTGTTTTTT. The full variable domain, its missing parts supplied by reference TRBV25-1 and TRBJ2-2, is EADIYQTPRYLVIGTGKKITLECSQTMGHDKMYWYQQDPGMELHLIHYSYGVNSTEKGDLSSESTVSRIRTEHFPLTLESARPSHTSQYLCASSESRELFFGEGSRLTVL.

A few counts support this clonotype. The V call is TRBV7-2, the J call TRBJ2-2, with 7 bases that match TRBD1. The trim removed 5 bases at V and 7 bases at J, leaving 10 bases unmatched. The CDR3 runs to 15 residues. Germline V CDR1 and CDR2: SGHTA, FQGNSA. The CDR3 loop reads CASSPNGGQFGELFF. DNA of the CDR3: TGTGCCAGCAGCCCAAATGGGGGACAGTTCGGGGAGCTGTTTTTT.

This clonotype has a count of ten or more. This chain links TRBV12-3 or TRBV12-4 with TRBJ2-7; D may be TRBD1 or TRBD2 (5 bases each). This CDR3 has 14 residues. The germline V and J ends were trimmed by 6 bases and 0 bases, with 12 bases remaining between them. As DNA, the CDR3 is TGTGCCAGCAGCACGGGACGGAACTCCTACGAGCAGTACTTC. Translating it yields CASSTGRNSYEQYF.

The rearrangement links TRBV30 to TRBJ2-1; the D gene is possibly TRBD2 (6 bases). CDR1 and CDR2 from the germline V gene are GTSNPN and SVGIG (reference sequence). CDR3 length: 14 residues. The V gene lost 4 bases and the J gene lost 4 bases, with 14 bases spanning the gap. CDR3 sequence: CAWTELAEYNEQFF. CDR3 bases: TGTGCCTGGACGGAATTAGCGGAATACAATGAGCAGTTCTTC.

To note about this clonotype: Germline is not matched at one junction end, which may reflect a read error. The rearrangement uses TRBV7-3 and TRBJ2-1, with 10 positions matching TRBD1. CDR3 length equals 15 residues. CDR1 and CDR2 from the germline V gene are SGHTA and FQGTGA. The CDR3 is CVSSLDRGPYNEQFF. The CDR3 nucleotides read TGTGTCAGCAGCCTCGACAGGGGGCCCTACAATGAGCAGTTCTTC.

The rearrangement uses TRBV10-1 and TRBJ2-7, with D uncertain. Germline V gene data show CDR1 as WNHNN and CDR2 as SYGVQD (reference sequence). V lost 4 bases and J lost 7, with 17 bases in between. CDR3 length: 14 residues. In DNA form, the CDR3 reads TGCGCCAGCAGTGTAGACCGGGTAACGGCGGAGCAGTACTTC. This encodes CASSVDRVTAEQYF.

This chain links TRBV12-3 or TRBV12-4 with TRBJ2-5; D unclear. The ends were cut back, 3 bases at V and 3 bases at J, with 8 bases in the middle. The CDR3 spans 13 residues. This CDR3 reads CASSFLNEETQYF. CDR3 DNA: TGTGCCAGCAGTTTCCTGAATGAAGAGACCCAGTACTTC.